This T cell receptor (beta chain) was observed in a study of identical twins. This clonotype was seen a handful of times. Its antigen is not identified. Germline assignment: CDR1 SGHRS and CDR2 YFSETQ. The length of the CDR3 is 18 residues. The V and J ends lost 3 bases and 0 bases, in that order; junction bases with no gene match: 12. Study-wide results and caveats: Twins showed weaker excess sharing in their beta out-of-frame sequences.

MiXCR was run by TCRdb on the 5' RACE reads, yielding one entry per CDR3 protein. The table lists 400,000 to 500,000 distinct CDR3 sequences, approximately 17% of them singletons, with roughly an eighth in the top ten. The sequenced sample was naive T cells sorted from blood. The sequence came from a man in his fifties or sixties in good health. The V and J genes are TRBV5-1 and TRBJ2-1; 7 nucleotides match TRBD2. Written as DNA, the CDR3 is TGCGCCAGCAGCTCTACCTTAACTAGCGCCAGCTCCTACAATGAGCAGTTCTTC. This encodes CASSSTLTSASSYNEQFF.